These T cell receptor beta chains were read from a single sample in a study of CD8 T cells in ankylosing spondylitis. MiXCR, applied by TCRdb to the 5' RACE reads, yields one record per CDR3 protein. The sample holds around 120,000 distinct CDR3 sequences, 24% seen once. Sequenced sample: synovial fluid, either unsorted or a sorted T cell fraction (not recorded which). The receptors derive from a male donor with ankylosing spondylitis. The CDR3 runs from the conserved cysteine through the conserved F or W. A D gene is named only where the DNA matches it firmly. The size entry is marked missing in some rows and otherwise reads once, few, many or a size class.

J,size,D,V,DNA,CDR3
TRBJ1-6,many,-,TRBV12-3/TRBV12-4,TGTGCCAGCAGACCCGCCGGACAGAACAATTCACCCCTCCACTTT,CASRPAGQNNSPLHF
TRBJ2-7,-,-,TRBV2,TGTGCCAGCAGAGCCGGGACAATCTCCCGGGAGCAGTACTTC,CASRAGTISREQYF
TRBJ2-1,once,TRBD2,TRBV29-1,TGCAGCGTTCGACTAGCGGTCTCCTACAATGAGCAGTTCTTC,CSVRLAVSYNEQFF
TRBJ1-1,many,-,TRBV6-1,TGTGCCAGCAGTGGGGGGGGCAGGGGCTTACATCAGGTCACTGAAGCTTTCTTT,CASSGGGRGLHQVTEAFF
TRBJ2-1,-,TRBD2,TRBV4-2,TGTGCCAGCAGCCAAGAGTCGGCTAGCGGGAGTAATGAGCAGTTCTTC,CASSQESASGSNEQFF
TRBJ2-3,few,TRBD2,TRBV10-3,TGTGCCATCACCGTGACTAGCGGGAGCGCAGATACGCAGTATTTT,CAITVTSGSADTQYF
TRBJ2-3,-,TRBD2,TRBV12-3/TRBV12-4,TGTGCCAGCAGTCCACGACTAGCGGGAGGAGATACGCAGTATTTT,CASSPRLAGGDTQYF
TRBJ2-3,-,-,TRBV7-2,TGTGCCAGCAACCCCAGTTATGGCACAGATACGCAGTATTTT,CASNPSYGTDTQYF
TRBJ1-5,-,-,TRBV21-1,TGTGCCAGCAGCAAACTTAGCAATCAGCCCCAGCATTTT,CASSKLSNQPQHF
TRBJ1-6,-,-,TRBV20-1,TGCAGTGCTAGGGGGCCAAGAACATATTCACCCCTCCACTTT,CSARGPRTYSPLHF
TRBJ1-1,-,-,TRBV5-1,TGCGCCAGCAGCTTGGAGGTAGAAGCTGAAGCTTTCTTT,CASSLEVEAEAFF
TRBJ2-3,-,TRBD1,TRBV20-1,TGCAGTGCCCACCGACAGGGGATCTCAGATACGCAGTATTTT,CSAHRQGISDTQYF
TRBJ2-1,-,-,TRBV19,TGTGCCAGTAGTCCCCGCGGGGTTTTGGTCGATGAGCAGTTCTTC,CASSPRGVLVDEQFF
TRBJ2-3,few,-,TRBV7-8,TGTGCCAGCAGCCGTACAGGGTCGGGCACAGATACGCAGTATTTT,CASSRTGSGTDTQYF
TRBJ1-1,-,-,TRBV6-2/TRBV6-3,TGTGCCACCCTCCGAAGAGGGAACACTGAAGCTTTCTTT,CATLRRGNTEAFF
TRBJ2-1,-,-,TRBV15,TGTGCCACCAGCAGAGATATAGGGGGAAGCAGAGAGCAGTTCTTC,CATSRDIGGSREQFF
TRBJ1-4,-,TRBD1,TRBV7-2,TGTGCCAGCAGCTCGGACAGGTTCAATGAAAAACTGTTTTTT,CASSSDRFNEKLFF
TRBJ1-4,-,-,TRBV7-9,TGTGCCAGCAGCGGGTTGACAGGTGAAAAACTGTTTTTT,CASSGLTGEKLFF
TRBJ2-2,many,-,TRBV11-3,TGTGCCAGCAGCTTGGCCGAACTTCCCGGGGAGCTGTTTTTT,CASSLAELPGELFF
TRBJ2-1,few,TRBD1,TRBV20-1,TGCAGTGCCGACCACTTCGGGACAGGGGCTACTTTCACTCTGGATGAGCAGTTCTTC,CSADHFGTGATFTLDEQFF
TRBJ2-5,few,TRBD1,TRBV12-3/TRBV12-4,TGTGCCAGCAGCCGCGACAGGGGTCAGACCCAGTACTTC,CASSRDRGQTQYF
TRBJ1-1,-,-,TRBV5-1,TGCGCCAGCAGTCGAGGGGGTGTCGGCACTGAAGCTTTCTTT,CASSRGGVGTEAFF
TRBJ2-5,-,-,TRBV15,TGTGCCACCAGCAGACCCCCCGGGACCGTGGAGACCCAGTACTTC,CATSRPPGTVETQYF
TRBJ2-3,-,-,TRBV7-2,TGTGCCAGCAGCTTAGCCGGGTCTAGCACAGATACGCAGTATTTT,CASSLAGSSTDTQYF
TRBJ2-5,-,-,TRBV18,TGTGCCAGCTCACCGTGGAGGGAGACCCAGTACTTC,CASSPWRETQYF
TRBJ2-7,-,TRBD1,TRBV20-1,TGCAGTGCGGAAAATCCGGGACAGGGGGCACTTGAGCAGTACTTC,CSAENPGQGALEQYF
TRBJ1-4,-,-,TRBV2,TGTGCCAGCAGTCGGGAGCCCGAAAAACTGTTTTTT,CASSREPEKLFF
TRBJ2-1,few,TRBD2,TRBV5-5,TGTGCCAGCAGCCCCACCTGGGAGGGGTCCTACAATGAGCAGTTCTTC,CASSPTWEGSYNEQFF
TRBJ2-7,few,-,TRBV7-6,TGTGCCAGCAGCTTAGTACGGGGTCTTACCTACGAGCAGTACTTC,CASSLVRGLTYEQYF
TRBJ2-2,many,-,TRBV10-2,TGCGCCACCATGGAGGGGGGGGCCGGGGAGCTGTTTTTT,CATMEGGAGELFF
TRBJ2-1,few,-,TRBV18,TGTGCCAGCTCACCCCCCGTTGGGGGTGAGCAGTTCTTC,CASSPPVGGEQFF
TRBJ1-2,-,TRBD1,TRBV20-1,TGCAGTGCTCGCGCCCCGGGACAGAAGTCATATGGCTACACCTTC,CSARAPGQKSYGYTF
TRBJ2-2,-,-,TRBV20-1,TGCAGTGCTACCCGGGACACGAACACCGGGGAGCTGTTTTTT,CSATRDTNTGELFF
TRBJ2-1,-,TRBD1,TRBV28,TGTGCCAGCAGTCCCCTGGGACAGGGGTCTTACAATGAGCAGTTCTTC,CASSPLGQGSYNEQFF
TRBJ1-1,medium-sized,TRBD1,TRBV20-1,TGCAGTGCTAGTGCCGGGACAGGGGGATGGGCTGAAGCTTTCTTT,CSASAGTGGWAEAFF
TRBJ1-2,few,-,TRBV20-1,TGCAGTGCTAGAGGACAGTCTCTCTATGGCTACACCTTC,CSARGQSLYGYTF
TRBJ2-3,medium-sized,-,TRBV7-2,TGTGCCAGCAGCCCCCGCCACCGGGAAACAGATACGCAGTATTTT,CASSPRHRETDTQYF
TRBJ1-1,few,-,TRBV6-1,TGTGCCACCACCAATGAGCTGAACACTGAAGCTTTCTTT,CATTNELNTEAFF
TRBJ2-1,many,-,TRBV7-9,TGTGCCAGCAGCTTAGGGGAAAATGAGCAGTTCTTC,CASSLGENEQFF
TRBJ1-1,few,TRBD1,TRBV20-1,TGCAGTGCTATTGGACAGGTGGTTGAAGCTTTCTTT,CSAIGQVVEAFF
TRBJ2-1,-,-,TRBV19,TGTGCCAGTAGTCTAGACTCTAAAGAGCAGTTCTTC,CASSLDSKEQFF
TRBJ2-5,few,TRBD2,TRBV20-1,TGCAGTGCTAGAGTTCTAGCGGGGGAGACCCAGTACTTC,CSARVLAGETQYF
TRBJ2-3,-,-,TRBV20-1,TGCAGTGCTAGAGTCCGGACGAATACGCAGTATTTT,CSARVRTNTQYF
TRBJ2-2,many,-,TRBV27,TGTGCCAGCAGTTTATTGGGGCAAACAAAGAACACCGGGGAGCTGTTTTTT,CASSLLGQTKNTGELFF
TRBJ2-1,-,TRBD2,TRBV3-1,TGTGCCAGCAGCCATCCCGGGACTAGGTTCAATGAGCAGTTCTTC,CASSHPGTRFNEQFF
TRBJ2-1,-,TRBD2,TRBV11-2,TGTGCCAGCAGCACCCGACTAGCCTCCTACAATGAGCAGTTCTTC,CASSTRLASYNEQFF
TRBJ2-3,many,-,TRBV29-1,TGCAGCGTTTTGGGCCTAGGCTCTTGGGCAGATACGCAGTATTTT,CSVLGLGSWADTQYF
TRBJ2-5,few,-,TRBV27,TGTGCCAGCAGTTTTAGTAGTCCGGGGGAAGAGACCCAGTACTTC,CASSFSSPGEETQYF
TRBJ2-1,-,TRBD2,TRBV20-1,TGCTGTGCTAGTTCTAGCGGGAGTGCGGGTTTGAATGAGCAGTTCTTC,CCASSSGSAGLNEQFF
TRBJ2-7,-,-,TRBV20-1,TGCAGTGCTTGGGGAGACGAGCAGTACTTC,CSAWGDEQYF
TRBJ2-3,few,-,TRBV7-2,TGTGCCAGCAGCTTAGATTTGTTAAGCACAGATACGCAGTATTTT,CASSLDLLSTDTQYF
TRBJ2-1,few,-,TRBV7-9,TGTGCCAGCACTAGCGACGCTACCTACAATGAGCAGTTCTTC,CASTSDATYNEQFF
TRBJ2-2,few,-,TRBV27,TGTGCCAGCACCTCGCCGGGACTCACCGGGGAGCTGTTTTTT,CASTSPGLTGELFF
TRBJ2-1,many,-,TRBV11-2,TGTGCCAGCAGCCGCATGGTGGGGGCCTCCTACAATGAGCAGTTCTTC,CASSRMVGASYNEQFF
TRBJ2-2,few,TRBD2,TRBV7-9,TGTGCCAGCAGACCACGGACTAGCGGGACCGGGGAGCTGTTTTTT,CASRPRTSGTGELFF
TRBJ1-1,-,-,TRBV5-5,TGTGCCAGCAGTCTCTCCACAATGAACACTGAAGCTTTCTTT,CASSLSTMNTEAFF